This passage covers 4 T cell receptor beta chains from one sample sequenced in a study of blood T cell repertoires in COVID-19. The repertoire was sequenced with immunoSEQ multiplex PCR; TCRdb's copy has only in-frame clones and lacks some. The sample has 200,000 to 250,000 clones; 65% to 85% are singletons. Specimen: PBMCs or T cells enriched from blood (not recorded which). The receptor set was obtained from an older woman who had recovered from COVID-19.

The CDR3 DNA follows: TGTGCCAGTAGTAAGGCCAGGGGCCGGGAAGAAAAACTGTTTTTT. Translating gives CASSKARGREEKLFF. V gene TRBV19 combines with J gene TRBJ1-4, with a tentative D call TRBD1 (6 bases). Germline values: CDR1 LNHDA, CDR2 SQIVND (reference sequence). The ends were cut back, 4 bases at V and 8 bases at J, with 17 bases in the middle. The CDR3 length is 15 residues. Supplemented by reference TRBV19 and TRBJ1-4, the full variable domain reads DGGITQSPKYLFRKEGQNVTLSCEQNLNHDAMYWYRQDPGQGLRLIYYSQIVNDFQKGDIAEGYSVSREKKESFPLTVTSAQKNPTAFYLCASSKARGREEKLFFGSGTQLSVL.

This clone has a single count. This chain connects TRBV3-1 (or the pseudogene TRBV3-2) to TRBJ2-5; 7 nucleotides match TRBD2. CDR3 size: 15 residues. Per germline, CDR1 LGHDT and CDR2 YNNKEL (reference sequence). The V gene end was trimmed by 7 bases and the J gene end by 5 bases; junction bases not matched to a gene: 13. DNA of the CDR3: TGTGCCAGCACCCTTGGGGGGGGAGGCTGGGAGACCCAGTACTTC. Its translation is CASTLGGGGWETQYF.

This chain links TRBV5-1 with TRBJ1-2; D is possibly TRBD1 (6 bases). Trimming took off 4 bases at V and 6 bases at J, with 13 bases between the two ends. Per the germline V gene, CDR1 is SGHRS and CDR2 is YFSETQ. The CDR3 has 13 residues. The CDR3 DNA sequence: TGCGCCAGCAGCACAAGGGGGGGCCATGGCTACACCTTC. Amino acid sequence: CASSTRGGHGYTF.

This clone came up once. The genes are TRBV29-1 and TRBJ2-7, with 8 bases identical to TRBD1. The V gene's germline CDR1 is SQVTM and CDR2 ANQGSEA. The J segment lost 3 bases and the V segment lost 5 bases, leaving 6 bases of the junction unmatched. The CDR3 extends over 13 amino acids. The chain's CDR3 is CSVTGTGGYEQYF. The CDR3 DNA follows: TGCAGCGTTACCGGGACAGGAGGCTACGAGCAGTACTTC.